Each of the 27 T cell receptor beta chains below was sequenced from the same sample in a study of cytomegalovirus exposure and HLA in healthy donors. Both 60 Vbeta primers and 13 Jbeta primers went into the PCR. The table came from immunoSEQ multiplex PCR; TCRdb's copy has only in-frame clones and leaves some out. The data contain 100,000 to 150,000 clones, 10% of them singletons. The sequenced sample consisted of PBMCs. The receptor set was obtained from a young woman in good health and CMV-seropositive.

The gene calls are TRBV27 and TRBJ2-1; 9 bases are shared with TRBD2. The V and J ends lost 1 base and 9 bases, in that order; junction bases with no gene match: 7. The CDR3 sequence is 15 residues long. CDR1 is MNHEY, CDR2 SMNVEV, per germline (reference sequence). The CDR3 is CASSLLGGRATEQFF. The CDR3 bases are TGTGCCAGCAGTTTATTAGGCGGGAGGGCCACTGAGCAGTTCTTC.

CDR3 sequence: CASSLLYTSGTTYNEQFF. In nucleotides, the CDR3 is TGTGCCAGCAGCTTATTGTACACAAGCGGTACTACCTACAATGAGCAGTTCTTC. V gene TRBV7-6 combines with J gene TRBJ2-1; D may be TRBD2 (5 bases). V was trimmed by 2 bases and J by 2 bases, leaving 19 bases between them. The CDR3 runs to 18 residues. Per the germline V gene, CDR1 is SGHVS and CDR2 is FNYEAQ.

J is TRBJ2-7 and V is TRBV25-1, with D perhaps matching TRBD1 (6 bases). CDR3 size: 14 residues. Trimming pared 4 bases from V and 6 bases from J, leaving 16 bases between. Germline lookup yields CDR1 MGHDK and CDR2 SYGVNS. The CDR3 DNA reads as TGTGCCAGCAGTGTATATACTGGGACACCCGAGCAGTACTTC. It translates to CASSVYTGTPEQYF.

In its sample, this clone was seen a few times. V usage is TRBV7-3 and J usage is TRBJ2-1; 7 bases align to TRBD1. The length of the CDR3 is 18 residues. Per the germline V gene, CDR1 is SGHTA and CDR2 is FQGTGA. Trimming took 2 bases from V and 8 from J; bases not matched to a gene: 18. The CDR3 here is CASSLLGSGTASGDEQFF. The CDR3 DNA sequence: TGTGCCAGCAGCTTATTGGGGTCCGGGACAGCTTCCGGGGATGAGCAGTTCTTC.

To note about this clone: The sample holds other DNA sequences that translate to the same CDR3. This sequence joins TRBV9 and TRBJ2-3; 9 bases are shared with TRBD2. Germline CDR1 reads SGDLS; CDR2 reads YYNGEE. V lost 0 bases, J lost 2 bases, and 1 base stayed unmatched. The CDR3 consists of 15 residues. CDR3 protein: CASSVGLADTDTQYF. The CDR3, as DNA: TGTGCCAGCAGCGTAGGACTAGCGGACACAGATACGCAGTATTTT.

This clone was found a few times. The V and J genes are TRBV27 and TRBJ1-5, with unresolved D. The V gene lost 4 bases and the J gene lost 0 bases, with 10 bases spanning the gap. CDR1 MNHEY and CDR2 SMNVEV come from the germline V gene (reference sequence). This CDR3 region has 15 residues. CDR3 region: CASSSTVYSNQPQHF. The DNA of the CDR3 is TGTGCCAGCAGTTCCACGGTGTATAGCAATCAGCCCCAGCATTTT.

This CDR3 reads CASSQRQGKTEAFF. In nucleotides, the CDR3 is TGCGCCAGCAGCCAAAGACAGGGGAAAACTGAAGCTTTCTTT. The rearrangement links TRBV4-1 to TRBJ1-1; 8 bases agree with TRBD1. The CDR3 spans 14 residues. Germline V gives CDR1 MGHRA, CDR2 YSYEKL. Trimming removed 2 bases from V and 5 bases from J; junction bases left unmatched: 4.

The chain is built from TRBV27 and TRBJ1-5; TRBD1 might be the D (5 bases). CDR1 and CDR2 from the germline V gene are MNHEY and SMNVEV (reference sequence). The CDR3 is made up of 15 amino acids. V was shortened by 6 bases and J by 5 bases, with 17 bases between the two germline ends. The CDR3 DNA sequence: TGTGCCAGCAGCCGTTGGTCGGGGGTCGATCAGCCCCAGCATTTT. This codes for CASSRWSGVDQPQHF.

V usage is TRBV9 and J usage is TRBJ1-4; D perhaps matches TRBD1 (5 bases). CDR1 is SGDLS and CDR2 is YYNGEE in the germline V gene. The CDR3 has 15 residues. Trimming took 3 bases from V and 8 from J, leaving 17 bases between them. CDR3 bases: TGTGCCAGCAGCGCCCTAACAGGATCTGGAGAAAAACTGTTTTTT. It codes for CASSALTGSGEKLFF.

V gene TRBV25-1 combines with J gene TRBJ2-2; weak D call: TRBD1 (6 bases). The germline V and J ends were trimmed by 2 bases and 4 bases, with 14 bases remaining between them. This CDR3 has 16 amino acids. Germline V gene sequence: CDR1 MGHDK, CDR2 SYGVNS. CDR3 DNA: TGTGCCAGCAGTGAAGGACAGCTACCGGCCACCGGGGAGCTGTTTTTT. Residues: CASSEGQLPATGELFF.

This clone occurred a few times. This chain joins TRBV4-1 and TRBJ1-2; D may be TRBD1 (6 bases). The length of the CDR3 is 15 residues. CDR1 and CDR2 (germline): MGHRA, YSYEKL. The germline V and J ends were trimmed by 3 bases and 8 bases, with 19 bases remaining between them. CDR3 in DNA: TGCGCCAGCAGCCAGGACAGTTTGGTTGTGCAAGGCTACACCTTC. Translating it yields CASSQDSLVVQGYTF.

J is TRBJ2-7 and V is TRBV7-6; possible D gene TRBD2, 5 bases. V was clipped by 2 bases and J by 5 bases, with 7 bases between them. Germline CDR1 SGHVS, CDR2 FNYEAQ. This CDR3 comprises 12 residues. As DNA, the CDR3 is TGTGCCAGCAGCTTACACGGGAACGAGCAGTACTTC. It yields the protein CASSLHGNEQYF.

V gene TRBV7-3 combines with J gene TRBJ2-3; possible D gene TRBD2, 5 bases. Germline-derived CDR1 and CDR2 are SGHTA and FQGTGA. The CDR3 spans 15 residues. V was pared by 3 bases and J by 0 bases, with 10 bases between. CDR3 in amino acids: CASSLGGLSTDTQYF. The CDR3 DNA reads TGTGCCAGCAGCTTGGGCGGGCTAAGCACAGATACGCAGTATTTT.

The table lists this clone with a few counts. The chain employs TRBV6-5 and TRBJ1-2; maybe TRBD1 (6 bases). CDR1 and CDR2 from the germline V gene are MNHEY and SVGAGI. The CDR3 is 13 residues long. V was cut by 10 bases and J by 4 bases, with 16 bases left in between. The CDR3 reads CATSQGWSYGYTF. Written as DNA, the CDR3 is TGTGCCACGTCACAGGGTTGGAGCTATGGCTACACCTTC.

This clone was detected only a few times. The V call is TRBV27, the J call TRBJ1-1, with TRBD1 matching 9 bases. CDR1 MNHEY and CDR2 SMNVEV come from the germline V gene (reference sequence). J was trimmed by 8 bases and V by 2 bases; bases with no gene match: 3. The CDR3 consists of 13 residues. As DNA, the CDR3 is TGTGCCAGCAGTTTAAGGACAGGGGACGAAGCTTTCTTT. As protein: CASSLRTGDEAFF.

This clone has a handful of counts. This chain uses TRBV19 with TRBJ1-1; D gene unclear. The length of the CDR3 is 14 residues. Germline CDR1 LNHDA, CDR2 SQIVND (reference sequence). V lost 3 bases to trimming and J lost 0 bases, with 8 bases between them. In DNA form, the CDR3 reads TGTGCCAGTAGTATGGGAGGGATGAACACTGAAGCTTTCTTT. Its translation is CASSMGGMNTEAFF. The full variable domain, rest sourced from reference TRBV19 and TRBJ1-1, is DGGITQSPKYLFRKEGQNVTLSCEQNLNHDAMYWYRQDPGQGLRLIYYSQIVNDFQKGDIAEGYSVSREKKESFPLTVTSAQKNPTAFYLCASSMGGMNTEAFFGQGTRLTVV.

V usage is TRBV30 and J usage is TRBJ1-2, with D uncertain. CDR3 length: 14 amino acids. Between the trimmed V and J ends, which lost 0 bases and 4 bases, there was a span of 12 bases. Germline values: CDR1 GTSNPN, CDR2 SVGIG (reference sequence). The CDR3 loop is CAWSVLGGFYGYTF. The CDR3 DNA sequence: TGTGCCTGGAGTGTACTGGGAGGATTCTATGGCTACACCTTC.

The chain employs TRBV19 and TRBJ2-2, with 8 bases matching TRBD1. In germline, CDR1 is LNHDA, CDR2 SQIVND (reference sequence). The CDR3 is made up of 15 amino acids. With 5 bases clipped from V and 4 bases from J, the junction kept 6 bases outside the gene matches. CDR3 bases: TGTGCCAGTAGTTATATGGGACAGGCCACCGGGGAGCTGTTTTTT. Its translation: CASSYMGQATGELFF.

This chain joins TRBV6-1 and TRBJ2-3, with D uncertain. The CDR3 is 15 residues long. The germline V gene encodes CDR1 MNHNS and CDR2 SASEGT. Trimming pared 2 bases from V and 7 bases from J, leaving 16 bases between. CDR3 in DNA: TGTGCCAGCAGTGAAAATCGGATGACTGAGTATACGCAGTATTTT. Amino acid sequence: CASSENRMTEYTQYF.

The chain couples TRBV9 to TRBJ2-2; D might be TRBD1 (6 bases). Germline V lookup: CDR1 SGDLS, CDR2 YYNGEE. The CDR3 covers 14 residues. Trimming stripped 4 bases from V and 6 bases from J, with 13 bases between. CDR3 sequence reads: CASSTPYRAGELFF. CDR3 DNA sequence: TGTGCCAGCAGCACTCCGTACAGGGCCGGGGAGCTGTTTTTT.

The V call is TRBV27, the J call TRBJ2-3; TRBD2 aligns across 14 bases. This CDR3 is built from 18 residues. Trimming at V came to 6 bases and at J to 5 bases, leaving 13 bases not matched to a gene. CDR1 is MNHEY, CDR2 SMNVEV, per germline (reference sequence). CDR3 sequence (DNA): TGTGCCAGCAGCCCAGGGACTAGCGGGAGCCCCAAAGGAGATACGCAGTATTTT. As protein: CASSPGTSGSPKGDTQYF.

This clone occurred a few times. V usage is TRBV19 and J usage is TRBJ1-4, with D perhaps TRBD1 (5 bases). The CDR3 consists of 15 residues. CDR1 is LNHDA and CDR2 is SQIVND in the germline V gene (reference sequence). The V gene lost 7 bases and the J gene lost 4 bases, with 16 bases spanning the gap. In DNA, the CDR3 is TGTGCCAGTAAACGCACCCCTAGGGGTAATGAAAAACTGTTTTTT. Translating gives CASKRTPRGNEKLFF. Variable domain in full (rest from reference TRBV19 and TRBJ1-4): DGGITQSPKYLFRKEGQNVTLSCEQNLNHDAMYWYRQDPGQGLRLIYYSQIVNDFQKGDIAEGYSVSREKKESFPLTVTSAQKNPTAFYLCASKRTPRGNEKLFFGSGTQLSVL.

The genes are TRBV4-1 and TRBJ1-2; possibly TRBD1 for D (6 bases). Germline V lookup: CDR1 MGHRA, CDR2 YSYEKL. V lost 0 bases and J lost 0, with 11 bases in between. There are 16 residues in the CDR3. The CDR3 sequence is CASSQEVGTPNYGYTF. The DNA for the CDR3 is TGCGCCAGCAGCCAAGAAGTAGGGACACCTAACTATGGCTACACCTTC.

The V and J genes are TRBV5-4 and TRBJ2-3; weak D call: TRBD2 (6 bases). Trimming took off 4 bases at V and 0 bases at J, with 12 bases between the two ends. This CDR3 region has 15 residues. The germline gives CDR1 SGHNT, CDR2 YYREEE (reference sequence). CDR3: CASSRDFASTDTQYF. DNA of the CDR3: TGTGCCAGCAGCCGGGACTTCGCTAGCACAGATACGCAGTATTTT.

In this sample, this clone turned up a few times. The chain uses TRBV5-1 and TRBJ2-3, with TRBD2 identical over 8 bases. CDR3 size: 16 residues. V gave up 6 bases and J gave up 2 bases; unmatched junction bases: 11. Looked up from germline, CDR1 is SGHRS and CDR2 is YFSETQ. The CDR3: CASTRGGSVSTDTQYF. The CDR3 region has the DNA TGCGCCAGCACCCGGGGGGGTAGTGTATCCACAGATACGCAGTATTTT.

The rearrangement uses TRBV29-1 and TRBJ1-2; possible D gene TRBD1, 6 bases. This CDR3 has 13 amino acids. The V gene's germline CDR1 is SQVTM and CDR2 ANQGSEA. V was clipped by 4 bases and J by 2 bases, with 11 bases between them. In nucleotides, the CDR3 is TGCAGCGTTGTAGGGGGTGAAAACTATGGCTACACCTTC. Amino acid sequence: CSVVGGENYGYTF.

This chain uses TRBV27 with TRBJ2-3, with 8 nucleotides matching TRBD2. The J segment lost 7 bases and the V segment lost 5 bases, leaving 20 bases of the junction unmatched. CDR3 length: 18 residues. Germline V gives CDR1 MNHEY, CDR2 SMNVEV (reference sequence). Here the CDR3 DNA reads TGTGCCAGCAGTCTGGAGGGGGGGCTAGCGGGTTGGGGGTATACGCAGTATTTT. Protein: CASSLEGGLAGWGYTQYF.